The 14 T cell receptor beta chains given below trace back to one sample, sequenced in a study of T cells in Graves' hyperthyroidism and ophthalmopathy. Amplification yielded TCR beta CDR3 regions, with RNA transcripts as the source. Initially, a first-round RT-PCR of the TCR CDR3 employed the HTBI primer set. MiXCR, applied by TCRdb to the multiplex PCR reads, yields one record per CDR3 protein. Of fewer than 500,000 distinct CDR3 sequences in the sample, 14% to 15% were seen once. Specimen: blood. The receptor set was obtained from a man aged 18 to 30 with Graves' ophthalmopathy.

This clonotype was recorded many times. This chain uses TRBV18 with TRBJ2-1, with D possibly matching TRBD2 (6 bases). V lost 1 base to trimming and J lost 6 bases, with 13 bases between them. Germline loops: CDR1 KGHSH, CDR2 LQKENI. The CDR3 loop spans 15 amino acids. DNA of the CDR3: TGTGCCAGCTCACCACTAGCTCTCGGGAGCAATGAGCAGTTCTTC. Its protein is CASSPLALGSNEQFF.

At least ten counts were recorded for this clonotype. The chain is built from TRBV7-9 and TRBJ2-7, with D possibly being TRBD1 (5 bases). Germline CDR1 reads SEHNR; CDR2 reads FQNEAQ (reference sequence). The CDR3 is made up of 14 amino acids. Trimming removed 5 bases from V and 5 bases from J, with 16 bases in between. The CDR3 DNA reads TGTGCCAGCAGCATGGAACAGGTAGAAGACGAGCAGTACTTC. This sequence encodes CASSMEQVEDEQYF.

This chain links TRBV5-1 with TRBJ1-1; D remains ambiguous. The CDR3 is 14 amino acids. Germline V gene lookup returns CDR1 SGHRS and CDR2 YFSETQ. The V end lost 4 bases, the J end lost 3 bases, and 13 bases lay between the germline ends. CDR3 in amino acids: CASSGMGLHTEAFF. In DNA form, the CDR3 reads TGCGCCAGCAGCGGTATGGGCCTTCACACTGAAGCTTTCTTT.

The sample holds a few counts of this clonotype. The CDR3 coding sequence is TGTGCCAGCAGTGACGGGGCCCGGGGCTACACCTTC. Protein sequence: CASSDGARGYTF. The chain links TRBV6-4 to TRBJ1-2; tentatively, D is TRBD1 (5 bases). This CDR3 has 12 residues. The V end lost 2 bases, the J end lost 8 bases, and 9 bases lay between the germline ends. CDR1 MRHNA and CDR2 SNTAGT come from the germline V gene.

This clonotype was seen a few times. The V and J genes are TRBV19 and TRBJ1-1; D is undetermined. This CDR3 region has 9 residues. Germline V lookup: CDR1 LNHDA, CDR2 SQIVND (reference sequence). Trimming left V 11 bases short and J 6 bases short, with 7 bases between. The CDR3 region has the DNA TGTGCCCTTTGGGCTGAAGCTTTCTTT. Its protein is CALWAEAFF.

This chain connects TRBV6-1 to TRBJ2-7, with D hard to call. This CDR3 comprises 11 residues. The germline CDR1 and CDR2 sequences are MNHNS and SASEGT. The germline V and J ends were trimmed by 10 bases and 2 bases, with 9 bases remaining between them. The CDR3 loop is CATPDPYEQYF. The CDR3 bases are TGTGCCACCCCGGACCCCTACGAGCAGTACTTC.

This clonotype was seen repeatedly, ten times or more. V and J are TRBV4-1 and TRBJ2-7, with TRBD2 identical over 9 bases. Germline V CDR1 and CDR2: MGHRA, YSYEKL. The V segment lost 0 bases and the J segment 0 bases; nucleotides outside the gene matches: 3. The CDR3 length is 16 residues. The CDR3 region is CASSQELAGLSYEQYF. The CDR3 DNA sequence: TGCGCCAGCAGCCAAGAACTAGCGGGCCTCTCCTACGAGCAGTACTTC.

This chain joins TRBV7-3 and TRBJ2-5; 8 bases agree with TRBD1. Germline V gene lookup returns CDR1 SGHTA and CDR2 FQGTGA. Losses at the gene ends were 1 base for V and 2 bases for J; bases not matched to a gene: 6. The CDR3 is made up of 16 amino acids. CDR3 DNA sequence: TGTGCCAGCAGCTTAAAATCAAGGACAGGGCAAGAGACCCAGTACTTC. Residues: CASSLKSRTGQETQYF.

This clonotype has a count of ten or more. The J gene is TRBJ1-5, the V gene TRBV27; D unclear. V was shortened by 4 bases and J by 3 bases, with 7 bases between the two germline ends. The CDR3 extends over 13 amino acids. The germline V gene encodes CDR1 MNHEY and CDR2 SMNVEV (reference sequence). The CDR3 loop reads CASSSQPNQPQHF. The CDR3 coding sequence is TGTGCCAGCAGTTCACAGCCCAATCAGCCCCAGCATTTT.

This clonotype came up many times. V and J are TRBV10-3 and TRBJ2-7, with D perhaps being TRBD1 or TRBD2 (7 bases each). The CDR3 is 17 amino acids. V gave up 3 bases and J gave up 6 bases, with 24 bases separating them. Germline CDR1 and CDR2: ENHRY and SYGVKD. The DNA of the CDR3 is TGTGCCATCAGTGATTGGGACAGTGCCAGCGGGATGGGCGAGCAGTACTTC. This gives the protein CAISDWDSASGMGEQYF.

The genes are TRBV10-2 and TRBJ2-1, with unresolved D. V was shortened by 6 bases and J by 5 bases, with 14 bases between the two germline ends. The CDR3 contains 14 residues. Germline V lookup: CDR1 WSHSY, CDR2 SAAADI. The CDR3 region is CASSALIYDNEQFF. DNA of the CDR3: TGCGCCAGCAGCGCACTCATCTATGACAATGAGCAGTTCTTC.

This chain links TRBV9 with TRBJ2-2; 8 positions agree with TRBD2. Per germline, CDR1 SGDLS and CDR2 YYNGEE. Trimming at V came to 0 bases and at J to 5 bases, leaving 6 bases not matched to a gene. This CDR3 has 16 residues. In DNA, the CDR3 is TGTGCCAGCAGCGTAGTCGCAGCGGGAGTAACCGGGGAGCTGTTTTTT. Translation gives CASSVVAAGVTGELFF.

The sample holds many counts of this clonotype. V gene TRBV5-1 combines with J gene TRBJ2-7; D possibly uses TRBD1 or TRBD2 (5 bases each). V was pared by 2 bases and J by 2 bases, with 11 bases between. Germline CDR1 is SGHRS and CDR2 is YFSETQ. The CDR3 is 14 residues long. CDR3 DNA sequence: TGCGCCAGCAGCTTTGGGGGAATAGCCTACGAGCAGTACTTC. Protein sequence: CASSFGGIAYEQYF.

There are many counts of this clonotype. The chain joins TRBV18 to TRBJ2-5; D unclear. Germline lookup yields CDR1 KGHSH and CDR2 LQKENI. The length of the CDR3 is 15 residues. V lost 1 base and J 4 bases, leaving 13 bases between the germline ends. CDR3: CASSPQGSIGETQYF. In DNA form, the CDR3 reads TGTGCCAGCTCACCACAGGGCAGTATTGGAGAGACCCAGTACTTC.